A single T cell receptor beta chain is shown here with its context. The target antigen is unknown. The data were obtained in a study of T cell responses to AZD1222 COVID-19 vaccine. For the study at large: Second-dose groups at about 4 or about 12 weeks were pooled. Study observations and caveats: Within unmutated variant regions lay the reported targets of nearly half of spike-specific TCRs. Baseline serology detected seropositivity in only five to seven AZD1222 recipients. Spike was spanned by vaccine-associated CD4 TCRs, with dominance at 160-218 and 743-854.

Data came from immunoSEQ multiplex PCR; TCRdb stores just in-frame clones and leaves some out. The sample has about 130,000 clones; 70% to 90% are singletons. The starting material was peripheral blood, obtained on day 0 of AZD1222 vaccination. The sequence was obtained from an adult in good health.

CDR3 coding DNA: TGTGCCAGCAGTGAAGTAGTCTCCGGGGAGCTGTTTTTT. Its translation: CASSEVVSGELFF. The chain uses TRBV6-1 and TRBJ2-2; D gene uncertain. Germline V gene data show CDR1 as MNHNS and CDR2 as SASEGT. The CDR3 has 13 amino acids. With 1 base removed from V and 6 bases from J, the gap between germline ends came to 6 bases.